This T cell receptor beta chain was recorded in a study of patients and donors after allogeneic stem cell transplantation. The germline V gene has CDR1 SGHDT and CDR2 YYEEEE. Trimming took 2 bases from V and 6 from J; bases not matched to a gene: 10. This CDR3 is 16 amino acids long. One entry per CDR3 protein, called by TCRdb with MiXCR from the RT-PCR reads. The repertoire holds a few hundred thousand distinct CDR3 sequences, with 38% as singletons. The rearrangement joins TRBV5-6 to TRBJ2-5; 10 nucleotides match TRBD1. The sequenced sample consisted of blood, either unsorted or a sorted T cell fraction (not recorded which). The TCR comes from a human donor who was either an allogeneic HSCT recipient or a stem cell or donor lymphocyte infusion donor (not recorded which). It is not recorded whose cells these are; they may come from a transplant donor. The CDR3 nucleotides are TGTGCCAGCAGCTTTCTTCCGGGACAGGGGCACCAGACCCAGTACTTC. It encodes CASSFLPGQGHQTQYF.